This T cell receptor beta chain was recorded in a study of blood T cell repertoires in COVID-19 (dated by TCRdb to 2018 to 2020). Study-wide context: Samples covering the acute and convalescent phases of COVID-19 were provided by collaborators in the United States, Italy and Spain. The prospective study material was composed of cDNA or gDNA derived from T cells, B-cell-depleted T cells, or PBMCs. Nearly every sample came with metadata listing a de-identified subject ID, COVID-19 status, age in years and sex. The dataset comprised deeply sampled blood TCRbeta repertoires from subjects exposed to, actively infected with, or recovered from COVID-19. HLA class I and class II types, where available, came from metadata supplied by the sample provider rather than from assay-based typing. The samples were drawn from the first 160 participants of the ongoing ImmuneRACE study and from roughly 1,300 subjects provided by 6 global collaborators. The repertoires were released in a freely available public database meant as a resource for research on the immune response to SARS-CoV-2.

The immunoSEQ Assay, a bias-controlled multiplex PCR, was used to amplify TCRbeta CDR3 regions from genomic DNA. The published analysis was carried out like this. The number of nucleated cells in each sample was estimated by amplification of reference gene primers within the assay. To quantify the absolute abundance of each unique TCRbeta CDR3 rearrangement, sequence reads were collapsed and filtered. Productive Simpson clonality was computed per sample as the square root of Simpson's diversity index over productive rearrangements. Sourced from immuneACCESS, this table was stored by TCRdb with only in-frame sequences that have V and J called. A share of the clones is absent; for the studies checked, an unresolved V gene accounts for under half, and the remainder has no known explanation. The V and J calls and clone size are taken from that table; D and trimming were inferred from the DNA. This sample lists under 200,000 clones; 70% to 90% were detected once. 8.3% of the sample is in the top ten clones.

On this clone itself: The target of this receptor is not known. No base quality information exists; no much larger clone differs at one position.

Overall study outcomes, separate from this receptor: Clinical and demographic metadata were provided uncurated, with the amount varying by source and participant.

At one collaborating source in Seattle, patients were enrolled during active infection and were followed longitudinally through the course of disease. Each collaborating institution followed its own protocols to collect whole blood in K2EDTA tubes. For TCRbeta analysis, collaborators shipped samples in one of three forms: frozen whole blood, isolated PBMCs, or DNA extracted from either of those sample types. Inclusive of the bounding cysteine and phenylalanine, the CDR3 is 16 residues long. The entry retains the CDR3 DNA only, 48 bases that are in frame from base 1. Based on the germline V gene (reference sequence), the CDR1 and CDR2 sequences are SGHNT and YYREEE. For this chain, trimming is 4 bases at the V end and 0 bases at the J end, and the number of junction bases without a gene match is 8.

The TCR comes from a woman in her sixties with COVID-19, enrolled during active disease. Here the chain combines TRBV5-4 and TRBJ1-2; 8 bases in the middle match TRBD1. Sequencing was carried out using peripheral blood. The CDR3 region has the sequence CASSAGGAGANYGYTF. In nucleotides, the sequence is TGTGCCAGCAGCGCAGGGGGCGCGGGTGCTAACTATGGCTACACCTTC.